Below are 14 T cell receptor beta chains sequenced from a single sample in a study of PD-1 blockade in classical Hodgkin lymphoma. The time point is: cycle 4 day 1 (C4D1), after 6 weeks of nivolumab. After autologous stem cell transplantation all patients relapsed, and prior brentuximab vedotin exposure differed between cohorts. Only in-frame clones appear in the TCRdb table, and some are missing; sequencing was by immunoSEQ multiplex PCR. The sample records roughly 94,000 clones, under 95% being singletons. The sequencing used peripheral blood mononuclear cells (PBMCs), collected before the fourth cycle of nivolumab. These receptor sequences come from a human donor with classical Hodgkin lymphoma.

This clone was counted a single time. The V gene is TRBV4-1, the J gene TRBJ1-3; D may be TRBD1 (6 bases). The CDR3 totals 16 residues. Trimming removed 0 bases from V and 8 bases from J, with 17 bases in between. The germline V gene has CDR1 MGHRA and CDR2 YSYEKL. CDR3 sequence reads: CASSQDQGSRSDTIYF. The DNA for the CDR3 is TGCGCCAGCAGCCAAGATCAGGGGTCGAGGTCGGACACCATATATTTT.

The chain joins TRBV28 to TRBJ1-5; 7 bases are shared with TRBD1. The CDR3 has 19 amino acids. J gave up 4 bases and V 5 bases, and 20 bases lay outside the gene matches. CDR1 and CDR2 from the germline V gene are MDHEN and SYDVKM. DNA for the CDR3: TGTGCCAGCAGTACCCTGATCTCCTGGACAGGACGTGGAAATCAGCCCCAGCATTTT. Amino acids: CASSTLISWTGRGNQPQHF.

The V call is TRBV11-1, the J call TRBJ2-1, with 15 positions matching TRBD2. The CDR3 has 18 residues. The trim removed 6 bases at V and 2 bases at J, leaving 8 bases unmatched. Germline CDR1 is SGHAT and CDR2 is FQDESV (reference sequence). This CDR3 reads CASRLGGLAGGAYNEQFF. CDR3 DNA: TGTGCCAGCAGGCTTGGAGGACTAGCGGGAGGGGCCTACAATGAGCAGTTCTTC.

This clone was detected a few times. For the CDR3, the DNA is TGTGCCAGCAGCCCGAGGGGAGGCACTGAAGCTTTCTTT. It encodes CASSPRGGTEAFF. V usage is TRBV13 and J usage is TRBJ1-1; D may be TRBD1 (5 bases). This CDR3 has 13 amino acids. The germline V gene encodes CDR1 PRHDT and CDR2 FYEKMQ (reference sequence). Trimming removed 5 bases at V and 4 bases at J, with 11 bases between.

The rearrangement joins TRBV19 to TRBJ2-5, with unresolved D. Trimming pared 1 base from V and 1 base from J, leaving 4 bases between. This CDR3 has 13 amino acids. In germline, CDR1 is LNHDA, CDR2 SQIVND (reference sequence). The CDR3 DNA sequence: TGTGCCAGTAGTATAGGGGTCCAAGAGACCCAGTACTTC. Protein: CASSIGVQETQYF.

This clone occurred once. CDR3 region: CASSFGTGGDNEQFF. DNA of the CDR3: TGTGCCAGCAGTTTCGGTACGGGAGGAGATAATGAGCAGTTCTTC. The chain carries TRBV28 and TRBJ2-1; 7 bases are a match to TRBD2. The V gene end was trimmed by 3 bases and the J gene end by 7 bases; junction bases not matched to a gene: 9. CDR1 is MDHEN, CDR2 SYDVKM, per germline. The CDR3 totals 15 residues.

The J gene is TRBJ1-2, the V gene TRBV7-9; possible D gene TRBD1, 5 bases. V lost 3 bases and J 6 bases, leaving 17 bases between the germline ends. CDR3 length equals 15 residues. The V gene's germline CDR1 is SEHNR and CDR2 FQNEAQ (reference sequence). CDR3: CASSFEWGTENGYTF. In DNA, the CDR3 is TGTGCCAGCAGCTTCGAATGGGGGACGGAAAATGGCTACACCTTC.

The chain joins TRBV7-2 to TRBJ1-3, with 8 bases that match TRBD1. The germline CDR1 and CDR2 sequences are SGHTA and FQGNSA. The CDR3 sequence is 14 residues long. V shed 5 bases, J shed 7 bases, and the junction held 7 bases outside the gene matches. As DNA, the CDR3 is TGTGCCAGCAGCCCGGGGACAGGACGGAACACCATATATTTT. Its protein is CASSPGTGRNTIYF.

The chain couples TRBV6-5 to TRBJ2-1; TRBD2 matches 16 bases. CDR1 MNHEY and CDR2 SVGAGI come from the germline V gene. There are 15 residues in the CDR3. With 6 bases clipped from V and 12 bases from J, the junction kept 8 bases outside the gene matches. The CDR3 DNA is TGTGCCAGCAGCCTAGGGACTAGCGGGAGGGGCGTGCAGTTCTTC. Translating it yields CASSLGTSGRGVQFF.

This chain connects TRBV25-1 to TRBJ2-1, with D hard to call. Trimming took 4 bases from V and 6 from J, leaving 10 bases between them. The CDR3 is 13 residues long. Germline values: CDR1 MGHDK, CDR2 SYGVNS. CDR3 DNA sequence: TGTGCCAGCAGTGCTTCCGGGTTCAATGAGCAGTTCTTC. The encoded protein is CASSASGFNEQFF.

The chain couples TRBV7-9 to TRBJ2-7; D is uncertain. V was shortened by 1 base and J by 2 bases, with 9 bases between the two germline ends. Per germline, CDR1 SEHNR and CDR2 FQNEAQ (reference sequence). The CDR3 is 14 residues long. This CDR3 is CASSLDLSTYEQYF. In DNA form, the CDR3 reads TGTGCCAGCAGCTTAGATCTAAGCACCTACGAGCAGTACTTC.

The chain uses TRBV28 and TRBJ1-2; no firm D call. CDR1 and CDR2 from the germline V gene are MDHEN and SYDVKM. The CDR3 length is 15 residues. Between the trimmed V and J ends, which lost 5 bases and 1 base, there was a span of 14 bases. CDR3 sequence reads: CASSVNQDFNYGYTF. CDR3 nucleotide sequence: TGTGCCAGCAGTGTAAATCAGGATTTTAACTATGGCTACACCTTC.

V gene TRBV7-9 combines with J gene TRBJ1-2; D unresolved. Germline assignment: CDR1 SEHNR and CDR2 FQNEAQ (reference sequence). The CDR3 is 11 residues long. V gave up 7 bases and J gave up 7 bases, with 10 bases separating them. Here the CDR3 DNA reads TGTGCCAGCACGGGGAAAGTTGGCTACACCTTC. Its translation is CASTGKVGYTF.

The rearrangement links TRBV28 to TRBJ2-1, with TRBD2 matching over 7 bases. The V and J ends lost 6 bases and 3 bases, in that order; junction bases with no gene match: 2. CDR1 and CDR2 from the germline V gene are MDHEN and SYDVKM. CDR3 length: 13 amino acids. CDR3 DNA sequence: TGTGCCAGCAGACGGACTAGCTACAATGAGCAGTTCTTC. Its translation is CASRRTSYNEQFF.